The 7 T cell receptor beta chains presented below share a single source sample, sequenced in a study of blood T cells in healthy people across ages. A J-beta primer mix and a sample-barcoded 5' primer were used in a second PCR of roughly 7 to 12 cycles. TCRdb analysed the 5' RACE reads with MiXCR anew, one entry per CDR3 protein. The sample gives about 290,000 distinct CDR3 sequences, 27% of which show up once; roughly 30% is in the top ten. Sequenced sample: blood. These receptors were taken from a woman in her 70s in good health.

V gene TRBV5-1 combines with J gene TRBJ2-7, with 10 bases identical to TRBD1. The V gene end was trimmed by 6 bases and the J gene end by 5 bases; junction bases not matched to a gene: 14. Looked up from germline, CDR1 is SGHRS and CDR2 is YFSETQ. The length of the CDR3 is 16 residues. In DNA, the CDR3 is TGCGCCAGCAAGAGGGGGACAGGGACAGGGGCCGACGAGCAGTACTTC. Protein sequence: CASKRGTGTGADEQYF.

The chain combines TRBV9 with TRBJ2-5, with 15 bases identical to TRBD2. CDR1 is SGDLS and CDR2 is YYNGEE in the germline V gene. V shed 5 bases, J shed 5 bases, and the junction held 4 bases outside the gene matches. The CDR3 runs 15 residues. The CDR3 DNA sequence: TGTGCCAGCAGTCGGACTAGCGGGAGGGGGGAGACCCAGTACTTC. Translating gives CASSRTSGRGETQYF.

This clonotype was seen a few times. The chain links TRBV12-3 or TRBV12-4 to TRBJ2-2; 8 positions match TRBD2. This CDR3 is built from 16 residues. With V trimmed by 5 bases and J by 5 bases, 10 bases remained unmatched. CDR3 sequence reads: CASSDSGTSVTGELFF. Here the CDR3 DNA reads TGTGCCAGCAGTGACTCCGGGACTAGTGTGACCGGGGAGCTGTTTTTT.

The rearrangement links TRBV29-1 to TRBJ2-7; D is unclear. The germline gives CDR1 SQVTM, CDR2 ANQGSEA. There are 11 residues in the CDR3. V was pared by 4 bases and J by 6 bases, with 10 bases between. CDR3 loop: CSVGPLGEQYF. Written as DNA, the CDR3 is TGCAGCGTTGGCCCCCTGGGCGAGCAGTACTTC.

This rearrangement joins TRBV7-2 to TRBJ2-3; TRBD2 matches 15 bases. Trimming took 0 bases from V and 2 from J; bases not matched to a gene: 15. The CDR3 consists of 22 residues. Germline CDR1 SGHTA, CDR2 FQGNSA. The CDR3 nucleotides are TGTGCCAGCAGCTTAGCACGTCCGGGACTAGCGGGAGGAGGGGGAAACACAGATACGCAGTATTTT. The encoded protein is CASSLARPGLAGGGGNTDTQYF.

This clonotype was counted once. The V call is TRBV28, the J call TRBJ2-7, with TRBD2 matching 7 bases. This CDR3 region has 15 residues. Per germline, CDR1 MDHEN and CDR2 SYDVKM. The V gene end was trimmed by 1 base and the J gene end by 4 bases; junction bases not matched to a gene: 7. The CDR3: CASSLFRAGQYEQYF. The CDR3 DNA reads TGTGCCAGCAGTTTATTTCGAGCGGGGCAATACGAGCAGTACTTC.

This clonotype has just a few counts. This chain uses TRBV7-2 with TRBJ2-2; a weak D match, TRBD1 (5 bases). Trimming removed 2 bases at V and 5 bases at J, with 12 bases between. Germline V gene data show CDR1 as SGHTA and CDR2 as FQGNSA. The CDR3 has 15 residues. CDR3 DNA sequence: TGTGCCAGCAGCTTATCTCAGGGTGGAACCGGGGAGCTGTTTTTT. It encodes CASSLSQGGTGELFF.